The rows below give T cell receptor beta chains drawn from one sample of a study of OX40 agonist ivuxolimab in advanced cancers. Repertoires were generated with immunoSEQ multiplex PCR, while TCRdb's copy carries only in-frame clones and drops some. The table lists 65,000 to 90,000 clones, about 92% of them singletons. The specimen comprised CD4+ or CD8+ T cells sorted from blood, sampled in a trial of the OX40 agonist ivuxolimab. These receptor sequences come from an adult with an advanced solid tumor such as melanoma, head and neck, liver or kidney cancer. Each CDR3 is given with its conserved first and last residue. The order of the fields is CDR3 length, clone size, D gene, J gene, V gene, CDR3 protein, CDR3 DNA. A D gene is named only where the DNA matches it firmly. Clone sizes are given selectively: once, few, many, or a class where the clone is expanded.

len: 16; abundance: .; d_gene: .; j_gene: TRBJ2-1; v_gene: TRBV27; CDR3aa: CASSPSSSGLHNEQFF; CDR3nt: TGTGCCAGCAGTCCCTCCTCGAGCGGGTTACACAATGAGCAGTTCTTC
len: 14; abundance: .; d_gene: .; j_gene: TRBJ1-5; v_gene: TRBV7-9; CDR3aa: CASSLAGDTGPQHF; CDR3nt: TGTGCCAGCAGCTTAGCTGGGGATACAGGGCCCCAGCATTTT
len: 14; abundance: .; d_gene: .; j_gene: TRBJ2-5; v_gene: TRBV7-2; CDR3aa: CASSLDRVLETQYF; CDR3nt: TGTGCCAGCAGCTTAGACAGGGTGTTGGAGACCCAGTACTTC
len: 17; abundance: few; d_gene: TRBD1; j_gene: TRBJ2-1; v_gene: TRBV4-1; CDR3aa: CASSQDPHGQVYNEQFF; CDR3nt: TGCGCCAGCAGCCAAGATCCGCACGGACAGGTTTACAATGAGCAGTTCTTC
len: 15; abundance: .; d_gene: TRBD2; j_gene: TRBJ2-7; v_gene: TRBV11-3; CDR3aa: CASSADFGGAYEQYF; CDR3nt: TGTGCCAGCAGCGCCGACTTCGGGGGGGCCTACGAGCAGTACTTC
len: 14; abundance: .; d_gene: .; j_gene: TRBJ1-1; v_gene: TRBV7-9; CDR3aa: CASSNGALNTEAFF; CDR3nt: TGTGCCAGCAGCAATGGGGCCCTGAACACTGAAGCTTTCTTT
len: 15; abundance: .; d_gene: TRBD2; j_gene: TRBJ2-5; v_gene: TRBV14; CDR3aa: CASSLWAGEEETQYF; CDR3nt: TGTGCCAGCAGCCTTTGGGCGGGGGAGGAGGAGACCCAGTACTTC
len: 14; abundance: .; d_gene: TRBD1; j_gene: TRBJ1-5; v_gene: TRBV27; CDR3aa: CASRTGTGFQPQHF; CDR3nt: TGTGCCAGCAGAACCGGGACAGGGTTTCAGCCCCAGCATTTT
len: 16; abundance: .; d_gene: TRBD2; j_gene: TRBJ2-1; v_gene: TRBV7-9; CDR3aa: CASSLAASGGSNEQFF; CDR3nt: TGTGCCAGCAGCTTAGCGGCTAGCGGGGGGAGCAATGAGCAGTTCTTC
len: 17; abundance: .; d_gene: TRBD1; j_gene: TRBJ1-2; v_gene: TRBV4-1; CDR3aa: CASSQVGGPDRAEGYTF; CDR3nt: TGCGCCAGCAGCCAAGTAGGTGGGCCCGACAGGGCCGAGGGCTACACCTTC
len: 13; abundance: once; d_gene: .; j_gene: TRBJ1-2; v_gene: TRBV7-9; CDR3aa: CASSLPGDYGYTF; CDR3nt: TGTGCCAGCAGCTTACCGGGTGACTATGGCTACACCTTC
len: 14; abundance: .; d_gene: .; j_gene: TRBJ2-7; v_gene: TRBV4-3; CDR3aa: CASSQIVDSYEQYF; CDR3nt: TGCGCCAGCAGCCAAATCGTAGACTCCTACGAGCAGTACTTC
len: 12; abundance: .; d_gene: .; j_gene: TRBJ1-1; v_gene: TRBV27; CDR3aa: CASSDLGTEAFF; CDR3nt: TGTGCCAGCAGTGACTTGGGCACTGAAGCTTTCTTT
len: 11; abundance: .; d_gene: .; j_gene: TRBJ2-7; v_gene: TRBV5-6; CDR3aa: CASRDDYEQYF; CDR3nt: TGTGCCAGCAGAGACGACTACGAGCAGTACTTC
len: 12; abundance: .; d_gene: .; j_gene: TRBJ1-2; v_gene: TRBV18; CDR3aa: CASSPGDYGYTF; CDR3nt: TGTGCCAGCTCACCAGGGGACTATGGCTACACCTTC
len: 17; abundance: .; d_gene: .; j_gene: TRBJ2-1; v_gene: TRBV27; CDR3aa: CASRPLGGLSSYNEQFF; CDR3nt: TGTGCCAGCCGACCTTTGGGGGGCCTAAGCTCCTACAATGAGCAGTTCTTC
len: 12; abundance: few; d_gene: .; j_gene: TRBJ1-1; v_gene: TRBV13; CDR3aa: CASSFRPVEAFF; CDR3nt: TGTGCCAGCAGCTTTCGGCCGGTTGAAGCTTTCTTT
len: 10; abundance: .; d_gene: TRBD1; j_gene: TRBJ2-4; v_gene: TRBV6-6; CDR3aa: CASRGTEEYF; CDR3nt: TGTGCCAGCAGGGGGACAGAAGAGTACTTC
len: 16; abundance: once; d_gene: .; j_gene: TRBJ1-5; v_gene: TRBV7-6; CDR3aa: CASSFESGYSNQPQHF; CDR3nt: TGTGCCAGCAGCTTCGAATCAGGGTATAGCAATCAGCCCCAGCATTTT
len: 13; abundance: .; d_gene: .; j_gene: TRBJ2-5; v_gene: TRBV30; CDR3aa: CAWSLGHIETQYF; CDR3nt: TGTGCCTGGAGTCTGGGACACATAGAGACCCAGTACTTC
len: 14; abundance: .; d_gene: TRBD1; j_gene: TRBJ2-7; v_gene: TRBV11-2; CDR3aa: CASSVQGAGYEQYF; CDR3nt: TGTGCCAGCAGCGTACAGGGGGCGGGCTACGAGCAGTACTTC
len: 13; abundance: .; d_gene: .; j_gene: TRBJ2-7; v_gene: TRBV19; CDR3aa: CASSYGGLYEQYF; CDR3nt: TGTGCCAGTAGTTATGGGGGGCTGTACGAGCAGTACTTC
len: 16; abundance: .; d_gene: TRBD1; j_gene: TRBJ2-3; v_gene: TRBV4-1; CDR3aa: CASSPTTGGLTDTQYF; CDR3nt: TGCGCCAGCAGCCCGACGACAGGGGGACTCACAGATACGCAGTATTTT
len: 16; abundance: .; d_gene: .; j_gene: TRBJ1-2; v_gene: TRBV27; CDR3aa: CASSFLGAGEGYGYTF; CDR3nt: TGTGCCAGCAGTTTCTTAGGGGCAGGGGAGGGCTATGGCTACACCTTC
len: 16; abundance: .; d_gene: TRBD1; j_gene: TRBJ2-2; v_gene: TRBV7-9; CDR3aa: CASSPPTGPNTGELFF; CDR3nt: TGTGCCAGCAGCCCGCCGACAGGGCCCAACACCGGGGAGCTGTTTTTT
len: 10; abundance: .; d_gene: .; j_gene: TRBJ1-2; v_gene: TRBV30; CDR3aa: CAWSGYGYTF; CDR3nt: TGTGCCTGGAGTGGGTATGGCTACACCTTC
len: 14; abundance: .; d_gene: TRBD2; j_gene: TRBJ2-7; v_gene: TRBV27; CDR3aa: CASSVRGGSYEQYF; CDR3nt: TGTGCCAGCAGTGTCCGGGGGGGCTCCTACGAGCAGTACTTC
len: 14; abundance: .; d_gene: TRBD1; j_gene: TRBJ1-1; v_gene: TRBV5-1; CDR3aa: CASSPTGMNTEAFF; CDR3nt: TGCGCCAGCAGCCCGACAGGGATGAACACTGAAGCTTTCTTT
len: 15; abundance: .; d_gene: .; j_gene: TRBJ2-1; v_gene: TRBV9; CDR3aa: CASSVEGGSYNEQFF; CDR3nt: TGTGCCAGCAGCGTAGAGGGTGGGTCCTACAATGAGCAGTTCTTC
len: 11; abundance: .; d_gene: TRBD1; j_gene: TRBJ2-5; v_gene: TRBV29-1; CDR3aa: CSVGTGGAQYF; CDR3nt: TGCAGCGTAGGGACAGGGGGAGCCCAGTACTTC
len: 15; abundance: once; d_gene: TRBD2; j_gene: TRBJ2-5; v_gene: TRBV5-8; CDR3aa: CASSLVAGGQETQYF; CDR3nt: TGTGCCAGCAGCTTGGTAGCGGGGGGGCAAGAGACCCAGTACTTC
len: 17; abundance: .; d_gene: .; j_gene: TRBJ2-2; v_gene: TRBV7-9; CDR3aa: CASSLTRSGTNTGELFF; CDR3nt: TGTGCCAGCAGCTTAACCAGATCAGGGACGAACACCGGGGAGCTGTTTTTT
len: 13; abundance: .; d_gene: TRBD2; j_gene: TRBJ2-3; v_gene: TRBV11-2; CDR3aa: CASSLSSGDTQYF; CDR3nt: TGTGCCAGCAGCTTATCTAGCGGAGATACGCAGTATTTT
len: 18; abundance: .; d_gene: TRBD2; j_gene: TRBJ2-7; v_gene: TRBV7-2; CDR3aa: CASTPLLAGGDLPYEQYF; CDR3nt: TGTGCCAGCACCCCTCTTCTAGCGGGGGGGGACCTCCCCTACGAGCAGTACTTC
len: 14; abundance: once; d_gene: TRBD1; j_gene: TRBJ1-1; v_gene: TRBV30; CDR3aa: CAWNQGTGTTEAFF; CDR3nt: TGTGCCTGGAACCAGGGGACAGGGACCACTGAAGCTTTCTTT
len: 15; abundance: .; d_gene: .; j_gene: TRBJ2-1; v_gene: TRBV10-3; CDR3aa: CAISERWGRHGEQFF; CDR3nt: TGTGCCATCAGTGAGAGGTGGGGGAGGCATGGAGAGCAGTTCTTC
len: 15; abundance: .; d_gene: .; j_gene: TRBJ1-2; v_gene: TRBV4-3; CDR3aa: CASSQGTGLEYGYTF; CDR3nt: TGCGCCAGCAGCCAGGGCACCGGGCTGGAGTATGGCTACACCTTC
len: 11; abundance: .; d_gene: .; j_gene: TRBJ2-1; v_gene: TRBV13; CDR3aa: CASSWDGGQFF; CDR3nt: TGTGCCAGCAGCTGGGACGGGGGGCAGTTCTTC
len: 12; abundance: .; d_gene: .; j_gene: TRBJ2-7; v_gene: TRBV9; CDR3aa: CASSGDSYEQYF; CDR3nt: TGTGCCAGCTCGGGGGACAGCTACGAGCAGTACTTC
len: 13; abundance: .; d_gene: .; j_gene: TRBJ1-1; v_gene: TRBV5-6; CDR3aa: CASQVPGGLEAFF; CDR3nt: TGTGCCAGCCAAGTCCCGGGAGGCCTTGAAGCTTTCTTT
len: 15; abundance: .; d_gene: .; j_gene: TRBJ1-1; v_gene: TRBV4-1; CDR3aa: CASSQVEGGRSEAFF; CDR3nt: TGCGCCAGCAGCCAAGTTGAGGGGGGAAGGTCTGAAGCTTTCTTT
len: 13; abundance: .; d_gene: .; j_gene: TRBJ1-1; v_gene: TRBV4-1; CDR3aa: CASSQGPDTEAFF; CDR3nt: TGCGCCAGCAGCCAAGGGCCGGACACTGAAGCTTTCTTT
len: 15; abundance: .; d_gene: .; j_gene: TRBJ2-1; v_gene: TRBV11-2; CDR3aa: CASSLELASYNEQFF; CDR3nt: TGTGCCAGCAGCTTAGAGCTAGCCTCCTACAATGAGCAGTTCTTC
len: 15; abundance: .; d_gene: .; j_gene: TRBJ1-4; v_gene: TRBV5-4; CDR3aa: CASSFVGTVNEKLFF; CDR3nt: TGTGCCAGCAGCTTCGTCGGCACGGTTAATGAAAAACTGTTTTTT
len: 12; abundance: .; d_gene: .; j_gene: TRBJ1-1; v_gene: TRBV7-9; CDR3aa: CASSFVDPEAFF; CDR3nt: TGTGCCAGCAGCTTCGTCGACCCTGAAGCTTTCTTT
len: 15; abundance: .; d_gene: .; j_gene: TRBJ2-7; v_gene: TRBV7-6; CDR3aa: CASNGGDTSSYEQYF; CDR3nt: TGTGCCAGCAACGGCGGGGACACCTCCTCCTACGAGCAGTACTTC
len: 19; abundance: .; d_gene: TRBD2; j_gene: TRBJ2-1; v_gene: TRBV7-8; CDR3aa: CASSLRLAGGPILYNEQFF; CDR3nt: TGTGCCAGCAGCTTACGACTAGCGGGGGGGCCTATTCTGTACAATGAGCAGTTCTTC
len: 15; abundance: .; d_gene: .; j_gene: TRBJ2-7; v_gene: TRBV27; CDR3aa: CASSPHGEVLYEQYF; CDR3nt: TGTGCCAGCAGCCCCCACGGGGAAGTTCTCTACGAGCAGTACTTC
len: 14; abundance: .; d_gene: .; j_gene: TRBJ2-3; v_gene: TRBV7-6; CDR3aa: CASSFGGGGDTQYF; CDR3nt: TGTGCCAGCAGCTTCGGAGGGGGGGGAGATACGCAGTATTTT
len: 15; abundance: .; d_gene: .; j_gene: TRBJ2-1; v_gene: TRBV19; CDR3aa: CASNTDGGSYNEQFF; CDR3nt: TGTGCCAGTAATACTGACGGGGGATCCTACAATGAGCAGTTCTTC
len: 10; abundance: .; d_gene: .; j_gene: TRBJ2-5; v_gene: TRBV29-1; CDR3aa: CSVEEETQYF; CDR3nt: TGCAGCGTTGAGGAAGAGACCCAGTACTTC